This T cell receptor (beta chain) was recovered during a study of blood T cells in healthy people across ages. Study-wide findings and caveats: Expanded clonotype shifts may have been confounded, as the donors had an unknown CMV status. Per million T cells, the diversity of TCR beta decreased roughly linearly as age advanced.

Approximately 9.2 milliliters was the volume of peripheral blood drawn from each donor. As concerns this clonotype: Its antigen is not identified.

It was with a sample-barcoded 5' primer and a J-beta primer mix that a second PCR of roughly 6 to 12 cycles was run. No fewer than 3 million CDR3-containing paired-end reads came from each sample. TCRdb reprocessed the 5' RACE reads with MiXCR, giving one entry per CDR3 protein. The data contain around 970,000 distinct CDR3 sequences, roughly 47% of them singletons. CDR3 length: 11 amino acids. The sample was blood. The receptor's source is a woman in her sixties or seventies in good health. The chain employs TRBV21-1 and TRBJ1-3. TRBV21-1 corresponds to a pseudogene. CDR3 nucleotides: TGTGCCAGTATCGCCGGAAACACCATATATTTT. Its protein product is CASIAGNTIYF.